Below are 19 T cell receptor beta chains sequenced from a single sample in a study of T-cell memory formation after mild COVID-19. TCRdb re-called the 5' RACE reads with MiXCR, one entry per CDR3 protein. The sample holds fewer than 400,000 distinct CDR3 sequences, 10% to 15% seen once. Sequenced input: PBMCs or a T cell subset sorted from them (not recorded which). These receptor sequences come from a man between 18 and 29 years old who had mild COVID-19 (a few samples of this study predate the infection). Cell type and time point are not known.

In DNA, the CDR3 is TGTGCCAGCAGTTTGCTCGGGGAACAGGGCATGCATTTT. It is translated as CASSLLGEQGMHF. The J gene is TRBJ1-5, the V gene TRBV12-3 or TRBV12-4; tentatively, D is TRBD1 (6 bases). V was pared by 3 bases and J by 15 bases, with 18 bases between. The length of the CDR3 is 13 residues.

This clonotype came up many times. The chain has TRBV5-1 and TRBJ2-7; D gene unclear. From germline, CDR1 is SGHRS and CDR2 YFSETQ. CDR3 size: 12 residues. V dropped 0 bases and J dropped 4 bases, with 5 bases sitting between them. The chain's CDR3 is CASSLGRYEQYF. The CDR3 nucleotides read TGCGCCAGCAGCTTGGGCAGATACGAGCAGTACTTC.

There are a few counts of this clonotype. The CDR3 nucleotides read TGCAGTGCTAGAGATCTCCTGGCGGGGGGCACTTCCTACGAGCAGTACTTC. This sequence encodes CSARDLLAGGTSYEQYF. The V and J genes are TRBV20-1 and TRBJ2-7; 8 bases fit TRBD2. Germline CDR1 DFQATT, CDR2 SNEGSKA (reference sequence). Trimming removed 0 bases from V and 1 base from J; junction bases left unmatched: 11. The CDR3 runs 17 residues.

This chain joins TRBV5-1 and TRBJ1-6, with TRBD1 matching over 7 bases. This CDR3 has 15 residues. Germline V gene lookup returns CDR1 SGHRS and CDR2 YFSETQ. The V and J ends lost 1 base and 9 bases, in that order; junction bases with no gene match: 7. Here the CDR3 DNA reads TGCGCCAGCAGCTTGTCTCTCGGACAGGCTTCACCCCTCCACTTT. Translating gives CASSLSLGQASPLHF.

This clonotype has at least ten counts. V and J are TRBV4-3 and TRBJ2-5; D gene uncertain. This CDR3 has 15 residues. V shed 3 bases and J shed 0 bases, with 11 bases lying between them. Germline V gene sequence: CDR1 LGHNA, CDR2 YSLEER. The CDR3 spells CASSHALGYQETQYF. CDR3 in DNA: TGCGCCAGCAGCCATGCTCTAGGCTACCAAGAGACCCAGTACTTC.

This clonotype was counted only a few times. The V call is TRBV6-5, the J call TRBJ2-2, with 11 nucleotides matching TRBD1. Trimming at V came to 8 bases and at J to 4 bases, leaving 6 bases not matched to a gene. Looked up from germline, CDR1 is MNHEY and CDR2 is SVGAGI. The CDR3 is 15 amino acids. The CDR3 is CASGLDRGRTGELFF. CDR3 nucleotides: TGTGCCAGCGGGTTGGACAGGGGGCGCACCGGGGAGCTGTTTTTT.

This clonotype has just a few counts. The genes are TRBV5-6 and TRBJ2-1, with D possibly matching TRBD1 (7 bases). Per the germline V gene, CDR1 is SGHDT and CDR2 is YYEEEE. This CDR3 region has 15 residues. V lost 4 bases and J lost 8, with 19 bases in between. This CDR3 is CASSHLAQGGDEQFF. The CDR3 DNA reads as TGTGCCAGCAGCCACCTCGCCCAGGGGGGCGATGAGCAGTTCTTC.

The chain employs TRBV30 and TRBJ2-1, with a possible D match to TRBD2 (7 bases). The V and J ends lost 8 bases and 7 bases respectively, with 15 bases between them. This CDR3 has 12 amino acids. The germline V gene encodes CDR1 GTSNPN and CDR2 SVGIG (reference sequence). The CDR3 coding sequence is TGTGCCGGGGGGGCGCTACATAATGAGCAGTTCTTC. This sequence encodes CAGGALHNEQFF.

V and J are TRBV28 and TRBJ1-2; D may be TRBD1 (5 bases). V shed 8 bases and J shed 5 bases, with 15 bases lying between them. The CDR3 covers 13 residues. Looked up from germline, CDR1 is MDHEN and CDR2 is SYDVKM. Here the CDR3 reads CASLGEIGYGYTF. The CDR3 bases are TGTGCCAGCCTAGGGGAAATTGGGTATGGCTACACCTTC.

This clonotype has just a few counts. The rearrangement uses TRBV12-3 or TRBV12-4 and TRBJ2-3; 9 bases agree with TRBD2. CDR3 length equals 14 residues. V lost 6 bases to trimming and J lost 4 bases; unmatched junction nucleotides: 5. This chain's CDR3 is CASSWRGGSDTQYF. Here the CDR3 DNA reads TGTGCCAGCAGCTGGCGGGGGGGCTCAGATACGCAGTATTTT.

This clonotype was picked up a small number of times. This sequence joins TRBV10-3 and TRBJ2-7, with unresolved D. V was pared by 3 bases and J by 1 base, with 4 bases between. The CDR3 contains 12 residues. CDR1 and CDR2 from the germline V gene are ENHRY and SYGVKD. The CDR3 DNA follows: TGTGCCATCAGTGATGAGTCCTACGAGCAGTACGTC. Translated, it gives CAISDESYEQYV.

The V and J genes are TRBV29-1 and TRBJ1-1, with 7 bases lining up with TRBD1. V gave up 4 bases and J gave up 2 bases; unmatched junction bases: 13. In germline, CDR1 is SQVTM, CDR2 ANQGSEA. The CDR3 extends over 16 amino acids. The CDR3 region is CSVGGQGGFQNTEAFF. The CDR3 bases are TGCAGCGTTGGAGGGCAGGGGGGTTTCCAAAACACTGAAGCTTTCTTT.

This clonotype occurred a few times. The chain joins TRBV7-3 to TRBJ2-2, with D tentatively TRBD2 (6 bases). Trimming stripped 5 bases from V and 7 bases from J, with 20 bases between. Per germline, CDR1 SGHTA and CDR2 FQGTGA. This CDR3 has 16 amino acids. The CDR3 DNA sequence: TGTGCCAGCAGCGCAAACACCGGGAGATCCGGCGGGGAGCTGTTTTTT. This gives the protein CASSANTGRSGGELFF.

The CDR3 region is CSARNPRRADTQYF. Here the CDR3 DNA reads TGCAGTGCTCGGAACCCAAGACGGGCAGATACGCAGTATTTT. This chain joins TRBV20-1 and TRBJ2-3, with D unresolved. Trimming removed 5 bases at V and 4 bases at J, with 16 bases between. This CDR3 contains 14 residues. Germline assignment: CDR1 DFQATT and CDR2 SNEGSKA (reference sequence).

This chain joins TRBV29-1 and TRBJ1-2, with 7 bases aligning to TRBD1. The CDR3 length is 12 residues. CDR1 and CDR2 (germline): SQVTM, ANQGSEA. V was clipped by 5 bases and J by 7 bases; unmatched bases: 7. CDR3 bases: TGCAGCGTTACAGGGGCGCGCCGTGGCTACACCTTC. Its protein product is CSVTGARRGYTF.

This clonotype was detected ten times or more. The V gene is TRBV7-9, the J gene TRBJ2-3, with D possibly TRBD1 on 6 matching bases. This CDR3 is built from 15 residues. In germline, CDR1 is SEHNR, CDR2 FQNEAQ (reference sequence). Trimming stripped 2 bases from V and 4 bases from J, with 13 bases between. The CDR3 sequence: CASSLWSRGADTQYF. Here the CDR3 DNA reads TGTGCCAGCAGCTTATGGAGCAGGGGAGCAGATACGCAGTATTTT.

This clonotype has at least ten counts. CDR3 loop: CASSSVYEQYV. CDR3 DNA: TGTGCCAGCAGTTCAGTTTACGAGCAGTACGTC. This sequence joins TRBV28 and TRBJ2-7; D not certain. CDR1 and CDR2 from the germline V gene are MDHEN and SYDVKM. Trimming removed 4 bases from V and 4 bases from J, with 5 bases in between. The CDR3 contains 11 residues.

The chain employs TRBV4-1 and TRBJ1-1, with TRBD1 matching 8 bases. CDR1 is MGHRA and CDR2 is YSYEKL in the germline V gene. The CDR3 covers 16 residues. The trim removed 2 bases at V and 6 bases at J, leaving 11 bases unmatched. CDR3 sequence (DNA): TGCGCCAGCAGCCAACCGCGCAGGGGGCGCAAATCTGAAGCTTTCTTT. This codes for CASSQPRRGRKSEAFF.

The table lists this clonotype with a few counts. This sequence joins TRBV7-2 and TRBJ2-1, with no clear D. The CDR3 is 11 amino acids. V gave up 5 bases and J gave up 7 bases, with 6 bases separating them. Germline V gene data show CDR1 as SGHTA and CDR2 as FQGNSA. CDR3 protein: CASSVRNEQFF. The CDR3 DNA reads as TGTGCCAGCAGCGTCAGAAATGAGCAGTTCTTC.